The 7 T cell receptor beta chains listed next were all sequenced from one sample in a study of T cell repertoires in cytomegalovirus infection. The antigens of these receptors remain unknown. TCRdb reanalysed the reads using MiXCR and keeps one entry per CDR3 protein. There are approximately 600,000 distinct CDR3 sequences in the sample; around two fifths occur only once, and more than 40% lies in the top ten. The sequencing used cultured PBMCs, collected from culture after CMV antigen stimulation. The receptors come from a human donor in good health (CMV status not recorded). Some clones in this sample may be carry-over from other donors' samples.

The chain couples TRBV4-3 to TRBJ2-2; TRBD2 agrees at 8 bases. Per germline, CDR1 LGHNA and CDR2 YSLEER. The V segment lost 0 bases and the J segment 5 bases; nucleotides outside the gene matches: 5. CDR3 size: 16 residues. Written as DNA, the CDR3 is TGCGCCAGCAGCCAAGAAATAGCGGGATATACCGGGGAGCTGTTTTTT. This gives the protein CASSQEIAGYTGELFF.

The CDR3 protein is CASITPGVANTGELFF. In DNA form, the CDR3 reads TGTGCCAGCATCACCCCGGGCGTTGCGAACACCGGGGAGCTGTTTTTT. The gene calls are TRBV6-1 and TRBJ2-2, with D uncertain. Per germline, CDR1 MNHNS and CDR2 SASEGT. The CDR3 has 16 amino acids. Trimming left V 7 bases short and J 0 bases short, with 15 bases between.

Here the CDR3 reads CASSFQVPGELFF. As DNA, the CDR3 is TGTGCCAGCAGTTTCCAGGTCCCCGGGGAGCTGTTTTTT. This chain uses TRBV12-3 or TRBV12-4 with TRBJ2-2; no clear D gene. The CDR3 is 13 residues long. Trimming removed 3 bases at V and 6 bases at J, with 8 bases between.

V usage is TRBV23-1 and J usage is TRBJ2-5; a weak D match, TRBD1 (6 bases). TRBV23-1 qualifies as an ORF whose function is uncertain. V was cut by 6 bases and J by 4 bases, with 15 bases left in between. CDR3 length equals 14 residues. The CDR3 protein is CASSPQGRRETQYF. DNA of the CDR3: TGCGCCAGCAGCCCACAGGGTAGGCGAGAGACCCAGTACTTC.

The CDR3 spells CASSQVGSRTPLHF. CDR3 DNA sequence: TGCGCCAGCAGCCAAGTGGGCTCTAGGACGCCCCTCCACTTT. The chain joins TRBV4-1 to TRBJ1-6; D call uncertain. Between the trimmed V and J ends, which lost 1 base and 13 bases, there was a span of 14 bases. Germline V CDR1 and CDR2: MGHRA, YSYEKL. This CDR3 has 14 residues.

J is TRBJ2-1 and V is TRBV12-3 or TRBV12-4; D tentatively reads TRBD1 or TRBD2 (5 bases each). The CDR3 contains 14 residues. Trimming pared 8 bases from V and 10 bases from J, leaving 21 bases between. CDR3 residues: CASQGGDRIGEQFF. CDR3 coding DNA: TGTGCCAGCCAGGGTGGGGACCGGATCGGGGAGCAGTTCTTC.

This clonotype was counted between two and nine times. The chain is built from TRBV28 and TRBJ2-7; a possible D gene is TRBD1 (6 bases). CDR3 length equals 13 residues. Trimming left V 6 bases short and J 3 bases short, with 12 bases between. Germline V CDR1 and CDR2: MDHEN, SYDVKM. CDR3 region: CASRSGVSYEQYF. The CDR3 DNA is TGTGCCAGCAGGTCAGGGGTAAGCTACGAGCAGTACTTC.